These T cell receptor beta chains were read from a single sample in a study of blood T cell repertoires in COVID-19. The protocol was immunoSEQ multiplex PCR, while the TCRdb copy is restricted to in-frame clones and leaves out a portion. The sample carries some 50,000 clones, approximately 87% recorded once. The sample comprised peripheral blood. The source is a human donor in a cohort sampled during active COVID-19. The CDR3 runs from the conserved cysteine through the conserved F or W. D genes are given only for firm matches. Clone size is given for some rows only: seen once, a few or many times, or a class if the clone is expanded.

D gene: TRBD2; clone size: -; V gene: TRBV27; J gene: TRBJ2-7; CDR3 length: 15; CDR3 protein: CASSLRLAGIYEQYF; CDR3 DNA: TGTGCCAGCAGTTTGAGACTAGCGGGGATCTACGAGCAGTACTTC
D gene: -; clone size: few; V gene: TRBV27; J gene: TRBJ1-6; CDR3 length: 12; CDR3 protein: CASTLGGSPLHF; CDR3 DNA: TGTGCCAGCACCCTGGGGGGTTCACCCCTCCACTTT
D gene: TRBD1; clone size: -; V gene: TRBV5-6; J gene: TRBJ1-2; CDR3 length: 14; CDR3 protein: CASSLVGQGYGYTF; CDR3 DNA: TGTGCCAGCAGCTTGGTAGGACAGGGGTATGGCTACACCTTC
D gene: TRBD1; clone size: -; V gene: TRBV5-1; J gene: TRBJ1-2; CDR3 length: 16; CDR3 protein: CASSSGQGDPYYGYTF; CDR3 DNA: TGCGCCAGCAGCTCGGGACAGGGGGATCCCTACTATGGCTACACCTTC
D gene: TRBD1; clone size: -; V gene: TRBV7-9; J gene: TRBJ2-2; CDR3 length: 17; CDR3 protein: CASSLADRIWSSGELFF; CDR3 DNA: TGTGCCAGCAGCTTAGCGGACAGGATTTGGAGTTCCGGGGAGCTGTTTTTT
D gene: -; clone size: -; V gene: TRBV7-9; J gene: TRBJ2-3; CDR3 length: 14; CDR3 protein: CASSLTGFTDTQYF; CDR3 DNA: TGTGCCAGCAGCTTAACCGGGTTCACAGATACGCAGTATTTT
D gene: TRBD1; clone size: -; V gene: TRBV11-1; J gene: TRBJ2-3; CDR3 length: 15; CDR3 protein: CASSLQGAGTDTQYF; CDR3 DNA: TGTGCCAGCAGCTTACAGGGGGCTGGCACAGATACGCAGTATTTT
D gene: -; clone size: once; V gene: TRBV2; J gene: TRBJ2-5; CDR3 length: 13; CDR3 protein: CASSEILQETQYF; CDR3 DNA: TGTGCCAGCAGTGAGATACTCCAAGAGACCCAGTACTTC
D gene: TRBD2; clone size: -; V gene: TRBV27; J gene: TRBJ2-7; CDR3 length: 15; CDR3 protein: CASSSPTSGTYEQYF; CDR3 DNA: TGTGCCAGCAGTTCCCCGACTAGCGGTACCTACGAGCAGTACTTC
D gene: -; clone size: -; V gene: TRBV27; J gene: TRBJ2-7; CDR3 length: 11; CDR3 protein: CASSPGYEQYF; CDR3 DNA: TGTGCCAGCAGTCCCGGCTACGAGCAGTACTTC
D gene: TRBD2; clone size: -; V gene: TRBV2; J gene: TRBJ2-1; CDR3 length: 15; CDR3 protein: CASRGVAGSYNEQFF; CDR3 DNA: TGTGCCAGCAGGGGGGTAGCGGGGTCCTACAATGAGCAGTTCTTC
D gene: TRBD2; clone size: -; V gene: TRBV30; J gene: TRBJ2-7; CDR3 length: 15; CDR3 protein: CAWSVDPSGSYEQYF; CDR3 DNA: TGTGCCTGGAGTGTAGACCCTAGCGGCTCCTACGAGCAGTACTTC
D gene: TRBD1; clone size: -; V gene: TRBV7-9; J gene: TRBJ2-7; CDR3 length: 13; CDR3 protein: CASTNEQGSEQYF; CDR3 DNA: TGTGCCAGCACCAACGAACAGGGGAGCGAGCAGTACTTC
D gene: TRBD1; clone size: -; V gene: TRBV5-8; J gene: TRBJ2-7; CDR3 length: 15; CDR3 protein: CASSPGDRGFYEQYF; CDR3 DNA: TGTGCCAGCAGCCCGGGGGACAGGGGGTTCTACGAGCAGTACTTC
D gene: TRBD1; clone size: -; V gene: TRBV10-1; J gene: TRBJ2-3; CDR3 length: 15; CDR3 protein: CASSDTGGLTDTQYF; CDR3 DNA: TGCGCCAGCAGTGACACAGGGGGACTGACAGATACGCAGTATTTT
D gene: TRBD1; clone size: -; V gene: TRBV5-1; J gene: TRBJ2-5; CDR3 length: 15; CDR3 protein: CASSSGTGERETQYF; CDR3 DNA: TGCGCCAGCAGCTCGGGGACAGGGGAAAGAGAGACCCAGTACTTC
D gene: -; clone size: few; V gene: TRBV30; J gene: TRBJ2-7; CDR3 length: 15; CDR3 protein: CAWSPRWASDYEQYF; CDR3 DNA: TGTGCCTGGAGCCCAAGGTGGGCTAGCGACTACGAGCAGTACTTC
D gene: -; clone size: -; V gene: TRBV30; J gene: TRBJ1-3; CDR3 length: 14; CDR3 protein: CAWSGQTLGNTIYF; CDR3 DNA: TGTGCCTGGAGCGGACAGACACTTGGAAACACCATATATTTT
D gene: -; clone size: -; V gene: TRBV27; J gene: TRBJ2-1; CDR3 length: 15; CDR3 protein: CASSLDLSSYNEQFF; CDR3 DNA: TGTGCCAGCAGCCTGGACTTGAGCTCCTACAATGAGCAGTTCTTC
D gene: TRBD2; clone size: -; V gene: TRBV9; J gene: TRBJ2-3; CDR3 length: 15; CDR3 protein: CASSVPDSGRDTQYF; CDR3 DNA: TGTGCCAGCAGCGTCCCGGATAGCGGGAGAGATACGCAGTATTTT
D gene: -; clone size: -; V gene: TRBV7-7; J gene: TRBJ2-4; CDR3 length: 16; CDR3 protein: CASSLAVGQGKNIQYF; CDR3 DNA: TGTGCCAGCAGCTTAGCCGTGGGGCAGGGCAAAAACATTCAGTACTTC
D gene: -; clone size: -; V gene: TRBV15; J gene: TRBJ1-6; CDR3 length: 13; CDR3 protein: CATSLTLNSPLHF; CDR3 DNA: TGTGCCACCAGCCTCACTCTCAATTCACCCCTCCACTTT
D gene: TRBD2; clone size: -; V gene: TRBV6-5; J gene: TRBJ2-7; CDR3 length: 14; CDR3 protein: CASSYRGGGVEQYF; CDR3 DNA: TGTGCCAGCAGTTATCGCGGGGGAGGGGTCGAGCAGTACTTC
D gene: -; clone size: -; V gene: TRBV7-9; J gene: TRBJ1-2; CDR3 length: 14; CDR3 protein: CASSLDEANYGYTF; CDR3 DNA: TGTGCCAGCAGCTTAGATGAAGCGAACTATGGCTACACCTTC
D gene: -; clone size: -; V gene: TRBV6-5; J gene: TRBJ1-2; CDR3 length: 11; CDR3 protein: CASSQGEGYTF; CDR3 DNA: TGTGCCAGCTCCCAGGGCGAGGGCTACACCTTC
D gene: -; clone size: once; V gene: TRBV4-1; J gene: TRBJ2-6; CDR3 length: 17; CDR3 protein: CASSHPLQGFGANVLTF; CDR3 DNA: TGCGCCAGCAGCCATCCCCTCCAGGGTTTCGGGGCCAACGTCCTGACTTTC
D gene: TRBD2; clone size: -; V gene: TRBV5-1; J gene: TRBJ2-3; CDR3 length: 15; CDR3 protein: CASSTTSGVSYTQYF; CDR3 DNA: TGCGCCAGCAGCACGACTAGCGGGGTATCGTATACGCAGTATTTT
D gene: -; clone size: -; V gene: TRBV11-2; J gene: TRBJ2-1; CDR3 length: 14; CDR3 protein: CASSLPRSYNEQFF; CDR3 DNA: TGTGCCAGCAGCCTGCCTAGGTCCTACAATGAGCAGTTCTTC
D gene: -; clone size: -; V gene: TRBV29-1; J gene: TRBJ2-1; CDR3 length: 16; CDR3 protein: CSVEGGSVNSYNEQFF; CDR3 DNA: TGCAGCGTTGAAGGGGGTAGCGTGAACTCCTACAATGAGCAGTTCTTC
D gene: -; clone size: -; V gene: TRBV5-1; J gene: TRBJ2-6; CDR3 length: 18; CDR3 protein: CASSLGGQRSVGANVLTF; CDR3 DNA: TGCGCCAGCAGCTTGGGGGGGCAGCGGTCGGTTGGGGCCAACGTCCTGACTTTC
D gene: -; clone size: few; V gene: TRBV27; J gene: TRBJ1-5; CDR3 length: 13; CDR3 protein: CASSLGGDQPQHF; CDR3 DNA: TGTGCCAGCAGTTTGGGGGGAGACCAGCCCCAGCATTTT
D gene: -; clone size: once; V gene: TRBV15; J gene: TRBJ2-2; CDR3 length: 15; CDR3 protein: CATSASQGNTGELFF; CDR3 DNA: TGTGCCACCAGCGCCTCACAGGGGAACACCGGGGAGCTGTTTTTT
D gene: -; clone size: -; V gene: TRBV28; J gene: TRBJ1-5; CDR3 length: 12; CDR3 protein: CAGGTFGQPQHF; CDR3 DNA: TGTGCCGGAGGAACTTTCGGTCAGCCCCAGCATTTT
D gene: TRBD1; clone size: -; V gene: TRBV11-2; J gene: TRBJ2-2; CDR3 length: 19; CDR3 protein: CASSLKGFGQGPNTGELFF; CDR3 DNA: TGTGCCAGCAGCTTAAAAGGATTTGGACAGGGGCCGAACACCGGGGAGCTGTTTTTT
D gene: -; clone size: -; V gene: TRBV10-3; J gene: TRBJ2-4; CDR3 length: 16; CDR3 protein: CAINAGTTGAKNIQYF; CDR3 DNA: TGTGCCATCAATGCGGGCACGACGGGGGCCAAAAACATTCAGTACTTC
D gene: TRBD1; clone size: -; V gene: TRBV11-2; J gene: TRBJ1-5; CDR3 length: 16; CDR3 protein: CASSLGDRGLGQPQHF; CDR3 DNA: TGTGCCAGCAGCTTAGGAGACAGGGGGCTAGGTCAGCCCCAGCATTTT
D gene: TRBD1; clone size: -; V gene: TRBV23-1; J gene: TRBJ2-1; CDR3 length: 21; CDR3 protein: CASSTHRRGQGGIIRWGEQFF; CDR3 DNA: TGCGCCAGCAGTACACACCGACGGGGACAGGGGGGGATCATAAGGTGGGGTGAGCAGTTCTTC
D gene: TRBD1; clone size: -; V gene: TRBV18; J gene: TRBJ1-2; CDR3 length: 13; CDR3 protein: CASSSGTGDGYTF; CDR3 DNA: TGTGCCAGCTCCTCCGGGACAGGGGACGGCTACACCTTC
D gene: -; clone size: -; V gene: TRBV5-6; J gene: TRBJ1-2; CDR3 length: 11; CDR3 protein: CASSLGGGYTF; CDR3 DNA: TGTGCCAGCAGCTTGGGCGGTGGCTACACCTTC
D gene: -; clone size: -; V gene: TRBV4-1; J gene: TRBJ1-2; CDR3 length: 16; CDR3 protein: CASSHPPRTVRGGYTF; CDR3 DNA: TGCGCCAGCAGCCATCCTCCTCGAACAGTTAGGGGGGGCTACACCTTC
D gene: -; clone size: few; V gene: TRBV7-9; J gene: TRBJ2-7; CDR3 length: 13; CDR3 protein: CASSLLGAYEQYF; CDR3 DNA: TGTGCCAGCAGCTTACTAGGGGCGTACGAGCAGTACTTC
D gene: -; clone size: -; V gene: TRBV28; J gene: TRBJ2-7; CDR3 length: 14; CDR3 protein: CASSFSAGYSEQYF; CDR3 DNA: TGTGCCAGCAGTTTTTCTGCGGGATACTCCGAGCAGTACTTC
D gene: -; clone size: once; V gene: TRBV14; J gene: TRBJ1-2; CDR3 length: 13; CDR3 protein: CASSQDFGYGYTF; CDR3 DNA: TGTGCCAGCAGCCAAGATTTCGGCTATGGCTACACCTTC
D gene: TRBD1; clone size: -; V gene: TRBV11-3; J gene: TRBJ2-2; CDR3 length: 15; CDR3 protein: CASSSRQGTEGELFF; CDR3 DNA: TGTGCCAGCAGCTCACGACAGGGTACCGAAGGGGAGCTGTTTTTT
D gene: -; clone size: -; V gene: TRBV5-6; J gene: TRBJ2-2; CDR3 length: 15; CDR3 protein: CASSLGQVNTGELFF; CDR3 DNA: TGTGCCAGCAGCTTGGGACAGGTGAACACCGGGGAGCTGTTTTTT
D gene: -; clone size: -; V gene: TRBV30; J gene: TRBJ2-4; CDR3 length: 16; CDR3 protein: CAWSVKEGLAKNIQYF; CDR3 DNA: TGTGCCTGGAGTGTGAAGGAGGGCCTAGCCAAAAACATTCAGTACTTC
D gene: -; clone size: -; V gene: TRBV5-5; J gene: TRBJ2-7; CDR3 length: 15; CDR3 protein: CASSLSGTAPYEQYF; CDR3 DNA: TGTGCCAGCAGCTTGTCCGGGACTGCTCCCTACGAGCAGTACTTC
D gene: TRBD1; clone size: -; V gene: TRBV19; J gene: TRBJ2-7; CDR3 length: 15; CDR3 protein: CASSFYRDSLVEQYF; CDR3 DNA: TGTGCCAGTAGTTTCTACCGGGACAGCCTAGTCGAGCAGTACTTC
D gene: -; clone size: -; V gene: TRBV19; J gene: TRBJ2-7; CDR3 length: 15; CDR3 protein: CASSIAGGLIYEQYF; CDR3 DNA: TGTGCCAGTAGTATAGCCGGGGGGCTAATCTACGAGCAGTACTTC
D gene: TRBD2; clone size: -; V gene: TRBV14; J gene: TRBJ2-7; CDR3 length: 17; CDR3 protein: CASSQDLLAGGLYEQYF; CDR3 DNA: TGTGCCAGCAGCCAAGACCTGCTAGCGGGGGGACTCTACGAGCAGTACTTC
D gene: -; clone size: -; V gene: TRBV3-1/TRBV3-2; J gene: TRBJ2-3; CDR3 length: 12; CDR3 protein: CASSQGGPTVYF; CDR3 DNA: TGTGCCAGCAGCCAAGGAGGGCCTACGGTGTATTTT
D gene: TRBD1; clone size: once; V gene: TRBV4-1; J gene: TRBJ1-4; CDR3 length: 16; CDR3 protein: CASSPGQAALNEKLFF; CDR3 DNA: TGCGCCAGCAGCCCGGGACAGGCGGCTCTTAATGAAAAACTGTTTTTT
D gene: -; clone size: -; V gene: TRBV2; J gene: TRBJ1-1; CDR3 length: 11; CDR3 protein: CASSSSGKAFF; CDR3 DNA: TGTGCCAGCAGTTCTTCAGGGAAAGCTTTCTTT